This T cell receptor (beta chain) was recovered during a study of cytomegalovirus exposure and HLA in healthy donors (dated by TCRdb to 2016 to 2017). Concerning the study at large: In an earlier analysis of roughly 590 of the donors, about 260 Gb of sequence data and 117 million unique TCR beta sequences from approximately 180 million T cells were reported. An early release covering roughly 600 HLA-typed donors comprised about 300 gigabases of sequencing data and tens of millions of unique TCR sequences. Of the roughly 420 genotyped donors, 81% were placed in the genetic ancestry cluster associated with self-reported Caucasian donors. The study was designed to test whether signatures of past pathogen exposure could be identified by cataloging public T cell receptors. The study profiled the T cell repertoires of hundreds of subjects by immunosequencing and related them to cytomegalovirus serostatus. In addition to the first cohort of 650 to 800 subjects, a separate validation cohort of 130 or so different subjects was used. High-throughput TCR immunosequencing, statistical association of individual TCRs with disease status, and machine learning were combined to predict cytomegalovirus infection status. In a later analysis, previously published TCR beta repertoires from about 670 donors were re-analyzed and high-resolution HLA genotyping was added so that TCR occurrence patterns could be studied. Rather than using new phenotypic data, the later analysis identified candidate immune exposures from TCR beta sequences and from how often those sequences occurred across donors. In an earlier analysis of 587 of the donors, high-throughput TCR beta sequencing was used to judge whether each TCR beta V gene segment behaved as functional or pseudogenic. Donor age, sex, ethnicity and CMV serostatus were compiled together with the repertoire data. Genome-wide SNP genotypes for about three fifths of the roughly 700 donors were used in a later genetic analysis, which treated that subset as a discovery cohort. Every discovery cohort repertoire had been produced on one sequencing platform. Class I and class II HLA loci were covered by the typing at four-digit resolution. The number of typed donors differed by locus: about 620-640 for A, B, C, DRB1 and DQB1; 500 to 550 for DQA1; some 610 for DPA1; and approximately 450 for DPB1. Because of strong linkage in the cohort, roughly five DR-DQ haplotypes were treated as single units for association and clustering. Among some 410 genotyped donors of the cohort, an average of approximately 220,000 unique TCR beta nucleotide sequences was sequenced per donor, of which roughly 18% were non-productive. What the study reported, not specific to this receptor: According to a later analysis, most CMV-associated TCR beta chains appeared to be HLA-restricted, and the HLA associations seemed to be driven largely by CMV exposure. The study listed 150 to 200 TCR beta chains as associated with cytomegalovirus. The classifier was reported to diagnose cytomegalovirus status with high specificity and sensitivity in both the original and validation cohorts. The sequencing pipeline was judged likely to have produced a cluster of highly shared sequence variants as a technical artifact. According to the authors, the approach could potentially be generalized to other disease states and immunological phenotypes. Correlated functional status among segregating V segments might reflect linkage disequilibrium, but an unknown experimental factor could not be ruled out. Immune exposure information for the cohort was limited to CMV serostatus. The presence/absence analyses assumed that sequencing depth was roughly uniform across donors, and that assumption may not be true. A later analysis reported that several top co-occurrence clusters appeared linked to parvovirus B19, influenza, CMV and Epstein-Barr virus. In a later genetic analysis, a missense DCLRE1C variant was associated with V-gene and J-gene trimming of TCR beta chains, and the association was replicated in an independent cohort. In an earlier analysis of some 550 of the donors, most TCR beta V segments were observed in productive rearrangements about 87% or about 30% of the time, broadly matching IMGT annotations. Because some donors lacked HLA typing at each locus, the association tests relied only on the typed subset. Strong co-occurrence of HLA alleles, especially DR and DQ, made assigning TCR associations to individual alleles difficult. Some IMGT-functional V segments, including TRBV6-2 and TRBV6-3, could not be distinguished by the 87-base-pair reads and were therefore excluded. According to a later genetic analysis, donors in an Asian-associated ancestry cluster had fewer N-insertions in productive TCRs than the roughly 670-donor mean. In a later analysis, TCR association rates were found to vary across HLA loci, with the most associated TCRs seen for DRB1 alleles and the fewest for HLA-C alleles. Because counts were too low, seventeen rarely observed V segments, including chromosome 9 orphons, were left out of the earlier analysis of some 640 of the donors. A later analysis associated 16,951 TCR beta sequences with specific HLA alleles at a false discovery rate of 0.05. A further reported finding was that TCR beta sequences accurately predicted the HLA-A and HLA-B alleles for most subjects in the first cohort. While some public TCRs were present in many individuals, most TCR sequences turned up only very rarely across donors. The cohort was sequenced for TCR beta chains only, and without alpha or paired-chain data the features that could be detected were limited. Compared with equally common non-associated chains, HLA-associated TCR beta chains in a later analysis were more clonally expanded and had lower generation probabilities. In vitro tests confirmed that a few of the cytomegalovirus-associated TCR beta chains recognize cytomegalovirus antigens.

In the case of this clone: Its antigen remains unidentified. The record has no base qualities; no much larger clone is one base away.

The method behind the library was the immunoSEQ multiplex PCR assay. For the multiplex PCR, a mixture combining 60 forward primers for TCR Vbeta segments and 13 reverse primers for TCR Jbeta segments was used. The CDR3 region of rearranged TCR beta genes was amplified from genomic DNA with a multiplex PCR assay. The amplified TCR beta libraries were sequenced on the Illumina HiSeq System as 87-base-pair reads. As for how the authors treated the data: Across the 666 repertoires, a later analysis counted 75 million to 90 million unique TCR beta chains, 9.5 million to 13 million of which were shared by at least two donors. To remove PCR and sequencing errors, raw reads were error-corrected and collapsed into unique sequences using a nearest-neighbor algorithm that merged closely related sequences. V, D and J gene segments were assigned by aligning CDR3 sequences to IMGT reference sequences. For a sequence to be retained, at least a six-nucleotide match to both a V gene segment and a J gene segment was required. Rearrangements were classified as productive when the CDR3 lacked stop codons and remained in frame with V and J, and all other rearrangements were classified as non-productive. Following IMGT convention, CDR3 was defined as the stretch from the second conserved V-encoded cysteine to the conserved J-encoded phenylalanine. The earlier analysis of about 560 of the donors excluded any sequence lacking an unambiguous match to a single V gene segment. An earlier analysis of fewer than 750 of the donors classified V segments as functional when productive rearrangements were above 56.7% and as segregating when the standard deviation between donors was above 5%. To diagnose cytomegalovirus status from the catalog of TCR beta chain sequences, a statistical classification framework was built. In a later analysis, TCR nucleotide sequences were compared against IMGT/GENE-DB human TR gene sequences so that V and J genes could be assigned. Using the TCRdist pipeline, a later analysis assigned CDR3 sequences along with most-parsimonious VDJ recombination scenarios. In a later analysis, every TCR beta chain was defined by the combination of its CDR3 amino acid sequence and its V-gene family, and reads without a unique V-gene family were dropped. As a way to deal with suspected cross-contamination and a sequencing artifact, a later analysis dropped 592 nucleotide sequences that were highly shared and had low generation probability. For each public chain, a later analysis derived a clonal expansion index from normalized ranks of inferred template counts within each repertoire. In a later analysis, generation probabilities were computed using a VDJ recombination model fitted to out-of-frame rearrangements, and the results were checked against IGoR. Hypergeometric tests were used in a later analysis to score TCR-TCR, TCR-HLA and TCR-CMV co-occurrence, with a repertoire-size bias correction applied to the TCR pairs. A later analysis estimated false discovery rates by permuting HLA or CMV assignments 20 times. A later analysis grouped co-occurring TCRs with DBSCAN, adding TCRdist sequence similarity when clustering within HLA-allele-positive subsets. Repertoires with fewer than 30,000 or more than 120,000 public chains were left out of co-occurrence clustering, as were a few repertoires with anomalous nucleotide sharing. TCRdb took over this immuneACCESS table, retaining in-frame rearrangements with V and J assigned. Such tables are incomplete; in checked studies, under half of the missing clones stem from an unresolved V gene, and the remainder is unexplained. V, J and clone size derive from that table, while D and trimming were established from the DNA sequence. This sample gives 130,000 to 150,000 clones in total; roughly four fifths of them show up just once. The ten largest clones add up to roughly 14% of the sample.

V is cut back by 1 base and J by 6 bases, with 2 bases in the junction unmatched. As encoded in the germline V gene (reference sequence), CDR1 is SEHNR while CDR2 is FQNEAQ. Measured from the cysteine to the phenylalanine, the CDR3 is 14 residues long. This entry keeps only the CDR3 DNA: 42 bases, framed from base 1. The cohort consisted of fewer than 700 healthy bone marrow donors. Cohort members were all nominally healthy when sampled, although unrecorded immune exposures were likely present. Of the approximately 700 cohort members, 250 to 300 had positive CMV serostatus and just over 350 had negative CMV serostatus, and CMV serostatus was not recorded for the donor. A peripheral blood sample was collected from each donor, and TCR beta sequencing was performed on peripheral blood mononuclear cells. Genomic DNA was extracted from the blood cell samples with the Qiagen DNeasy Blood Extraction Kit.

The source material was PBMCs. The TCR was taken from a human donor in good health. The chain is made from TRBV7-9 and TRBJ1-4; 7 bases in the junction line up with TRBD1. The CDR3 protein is CASSLERGHEKLFF. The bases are TGTGCCAGCAGCTTAGAAAGGGGGCATGAAAAACTGTTTTTT. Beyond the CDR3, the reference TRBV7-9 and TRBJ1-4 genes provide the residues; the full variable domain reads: DTGVSQNPRHKITKRGQNVTFRCDPISEHNRLYWYRQTLGQGPEFLTYFQNEAQLEKSRLLSDRFSAERPKGSFSTLEIQRTEQGDSAMYLCASSLERGHEKLFFGSGTQLSVL.